Listed below are T cell receptor beta chains from one sample, sequenced in a study of long-term antiretroviral therapy in people with HIV. Here immunoSEQ multiplex PCR was the method, and the copy in TCRdb shows in-frame clones only, minus some. The sample shows 25,000 to 35,000 clones, 95% of them seen only once. The input for sequencing was unsorted PBMCs, taken 5.3 years after starting antiretroviral therapy. The receptor set was obtained from a man aged 25-45 years with HIV. The CDR3 runs from the conserved cysteine through the conserved F or W. The order of the fields is D gene, V gene, J gene, clone size, CDR3 DNA, CDR3 protein. D genes are given only for firm matches. Some rows mark clone size as missing; the rest say once, few, many or name a class of expanded clone.

TRBD2	TRBV7-7	TRBJ2-5	NA	TGTGCTAGCAGCCCGCGAGCGGGAGAACCTAAAGAGACCCAGTACTTC	CASSPRAGEPKETQYF
TRBD1	TRBV9	TRBJ2-5	NA	TGTGCCAGCAGCGGAGACAGGGCGGCGCAAGAGACCCAGTACTTC	CASSGDRAAQETQYF
TRBD1	TRBV4-3	TRBJ1-2	NA	TGCGCCAGCAGCCAGGATGACAGGGGAGCGGGCTACACCTTC	CASSQDDRGAGYTF
NA	TRBV30	TRBJ1-5	NA	TGTGCCTGGGGACACTCGGGGATCCAGCCCCAGCATTTT	CAWGHSGIQPQHF
TRBD1	TRBV11-2	TRBJ2-7	NA	TGTGCCAGCAGCTATGGACAGGGGTACGAGCAGTACTTC	CASSYGQGYEQYF
NA	TRBV6-4	TRBJ2-3	NA	TGTGCCAGCAGTGAGACGGGAAGCGGCACAGATACGCAGTATTTT	CASSETGSGTDTQYF
TRBD1	TRBV29-1	TRBJ2-3	once	TGCAGCGTTGAATCCGGGACAGTTAAGACAGATACGCAGTATTTT	CSVESGTVKTDTQYF
NA	TRBV9	TRBJ2-2	NA	TGTGCCAGCAGCCCACGAGGACCAAACACCGGGGAGCTGTTTTTT	CASSPRGPNTGELFF
TRBD2	TRBV28	TRBJ2-7	NA	TGTGCCAGCAGTCCGGGACGGGAGGACTCCTACGAGCAGTACTTC	CASSPGREDSYEQYF
NA	TRBV6-4	TRBJ2-3	NA	TGTGCCAGCAGTGATACTAGTTCCACAGATACGCAGTATTTT	CASSDTSSTDTQYF
TRBD2	TRBV27	TRBJ2-7	NA	TGTGCCAGCAGTTCAGGACTAGCGGATATTACCTACGAGCAGTACTTC	CASSSGLADITYEQYF
NA	TRBV6-6	TRBJ1-4	NA	TGTGCCAGCAGTTACTATAGGGGAGCAACTAATGAAAAACTGTTTTTT	CASSYYRGATNEKLFF
TRBD2	TRBV13	TRBJ2-7	NA	TGTGCCAGCAGCCTGGGGACTAGCGGGAGAGGCTCTCGGGAGCAGTACTTC	CASSLGTSGRGSREQYF
NA	TRBV29-1	TRBJ2-2	NA	TGCAGCGCCTTCATGACCGGGGAGCTGTTTTTT	CSAFMTGELFF
NA	TRBV5-6	TRBJ2-1	NA	TGTGCCAGCAGCTTGGAGGGGGTCAGTAATGAGCAGTTCTTC	CASSLEGVSNEQFF
NA	TRBV7-3	TRBJ2-3	NA	TGTGCCAGCAGCTTAGAGGCAGGGAAGAATACGCAGTATTTT	CASSLEAGKNTQYF
TRBD1	TRBV7-6	TRBJ2-7	NA	TGTGCCAGCAGCCCCCGGACAGGGAGCTACGAGCAGTACTTC	CASSPRTGSYEQYF
NA	TRBV9	TRBJ1-3	NA	TGTGCCAGCAGCATTCAGGGCTCTGGAAACACCATATATTTT	CASSIQGSGNTIYF
TRBD2	TRBV15	TRBJ2-1	NA	TGTGCCACCAGCAGAGAGGCTAGCGGGAGTGGGTTCTTC	CATSREASGSGFF
NA	TRBV29-1	TRBJ2-7	NA	TGCAGCGTTGGCGGGATTAACTCCTACGAGCAGTACTTC	CSVGGINSYEQYF